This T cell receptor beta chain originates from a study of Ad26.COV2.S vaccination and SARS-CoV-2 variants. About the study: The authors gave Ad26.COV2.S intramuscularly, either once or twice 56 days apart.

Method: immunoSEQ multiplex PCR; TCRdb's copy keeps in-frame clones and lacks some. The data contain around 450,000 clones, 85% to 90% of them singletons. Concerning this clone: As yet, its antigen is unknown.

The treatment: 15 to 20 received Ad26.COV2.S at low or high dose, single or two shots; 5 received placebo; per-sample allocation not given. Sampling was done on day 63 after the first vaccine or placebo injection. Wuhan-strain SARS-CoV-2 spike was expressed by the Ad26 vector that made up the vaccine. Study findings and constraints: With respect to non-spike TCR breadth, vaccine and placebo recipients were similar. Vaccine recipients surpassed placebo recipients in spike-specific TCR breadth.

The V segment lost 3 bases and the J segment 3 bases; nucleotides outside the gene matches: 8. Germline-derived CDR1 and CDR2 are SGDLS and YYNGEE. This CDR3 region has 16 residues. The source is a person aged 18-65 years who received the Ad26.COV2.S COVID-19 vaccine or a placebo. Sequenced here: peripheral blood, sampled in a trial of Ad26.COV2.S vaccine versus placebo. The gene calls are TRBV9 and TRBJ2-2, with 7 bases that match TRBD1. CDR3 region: CASSDVWGQYTGELFF. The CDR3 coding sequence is TGTGCCAGCAGCGACGTCTGGGGACAGTACACCGGGGAGCTGTTTTTT.